These 10 T cell receptor beta chains were sequenced from one sample in a study of identical twins. MiXCR, applied by TCRdb to the 5' RACE reads, yields one record per CDR3 protein. This sample has around 960,000 distinct CDR3 sequences, with more than 9% found just once. These same records also appear under a second study, on yellow fever vaccine responses in identical twins.

Sequencing was done on a sample of PBMCs. The origin of the receptors is a young woman in good health.

This clonotype was counted between two and nine times. The rearrangement uses TRBV12-3 or TRBV12-4 and TRBJ1-5; D is undetermined. Trimming removed 6 bases from V and 11 bases from J, with 29 bases in between. This CDR3 contains 17 residues. The chain's CDR3 is CASSRRVSGVQSASQHF. The DNA of the CDR3 is TGTGCCAGCAGCCGGAGGGTTTCGGGCGTTCAATCAGCGTCCCAGCATTTT.

In its sample, this clonotype was seen many times. The J gene is TRBJ1-1, the V gene TRBV20-1; no firm D call. The CDR3 extends over 12 amino acids. The germline CDR1 and CDR2 sequences are DFQATT and SNEGSKA (reference sequence). V dropped 2 bases and J dropped 0 bases, with 4 bases sitting between them. The chain's CDR3 is CSARRMNTEAFF. CDR3 DNA: TGCAGTGCTAGACGGATGAACACTGAAGCTTTCTTT.

This clonotype was found a few times. The V and J genes are TRBV5-1 and TRBJ2-4, with D possibly called TRBD1 or TRBD2 (5 bases each). CDR3 length: 17 amino acids. In germline, CDR1 is SGHRS, CDR2 YFSETQ. Trimming took 0 bases from V and 0 from J, leaving 13 bases between them. CDR3 coding DNA: TGCGCCAGCAGCTTGGTGGGGGAGAGACTAGCCAAAAACATTCAGTACTTC. Protein: CASSLVGERLAKNIQYF.

This chain uses TRBV7-8 with TRBJ2-2; D might be TRBD2 (5 bases). The CDR3 consists of 16 residues. The V end lost 5 bases, the J end lost 1 base, and 14 bases lay between the germline ends. Germline loops: CDR1 SGHVS, CDR2 FQNEAQ. CDR3 protein: CASSPYSGLNTGELFF. CDR3 in DNA: TGTGCCAGCAGCCCATACTCGGGGTTGAACACCGGGGAGCTGTTTTTT.

V and J are TRBV11-2 and TRBJ1-1; TRBD1 is a possible D gene (5 bases). V gave up 1 base and J gave up 4 bases, with 13 bases separating them. This CDR3 comprises 15 residues. Germline V gene sequence: CDR1 SGHAT, CDR2 FQNNGV. The CDR3 bases are TGTGCCAGCAGCTTAGCTCGGGGGGTAGGCACTGAAGCTTTCTTT. Translation gives CASSLARGVGTEAFF.

The chain carries TRBV12-3 or TRBV12-4 and TRBJ2-3; the match to TRBD2 covers 12 bases. With 4 bases clipped from V and 4 bases from J, the junction kept 9 bases outside the gene matches. CDR3 length: 17 amino acids. The DNA for the CDR3 is TGTGCCAGCAGTTGGGAGACTAGCGGGGGACGATCAGATACGCAGTATTTT. This translates into CASSWETSGGRSDTQYF.

The chain combines TRBV11-2 with TRBJ2-7; 8 bases agree with TRBD2. Germline trimming cut 5 bases from V and 6 bases from J; bases unmatched to any gene: 15. The CDR3 totals 16 residues. The V gene's germline CDR1 is SGHAT and CDR2 FQNNGV. The CDR3 loop reads CASSQRGSGGPSEQYV. CDR3 sequence (DNA): TGTGCCAGCAGCCAAAGGGGGTCGGGGGGGCCATCCGAGCAGTACGTC.

This clonotype has a handful of counts. The genes are TRBV10-3 and TRBJ1-1; maybe TRBD1 (5 bases). V shed 4 bases and J shed 0 bases, with 6 bases lying between them. This CDR3 contains 13 residues. Germline V gene data show CDR1 as ENHRY and CDR2 as SYGVKD. The CDR3 protein is CAISGQLNTEAFF. For the CDR3, the DNA is TGTGCCATCAGTGGACAGCTGAACACTGAAGCTTTCTTT.

This clonotype was seen repeatedly, ten times or more. The rearrangement joins TRBV28 to TRBJ1-6; D unclear. Germline-derived CDR1 and CDR2 are MDHEN and SYDVKM. This CDR3 contains 13 residues. Trimming cost V 6 bases and J 10 bases, with 13 bases left between them. CDR3 bases: TGTGCCAGCAGCTACGCGACTCGGTCACCCCTCCACTTT. It is translated as CASSYATRSPLHF.

This clonotype was seen a few times. J is TRBJ1-1 and V is TRBV7-9; the D is unclear. V was trimmed by 1 base and J by 2 bases, leaving 8 bases between them. Germline values: CDR1 SEHNR, CDR2 FQNEAQ (reference sequence). The length of the CDR3 is 14 residues. In DNA form, the CDR3 reads TGTGCCAGCAGCTTAGTCGACACCAACACTGAAGCTTTCTTT. Translation: CASSLVDTNTEAFF.